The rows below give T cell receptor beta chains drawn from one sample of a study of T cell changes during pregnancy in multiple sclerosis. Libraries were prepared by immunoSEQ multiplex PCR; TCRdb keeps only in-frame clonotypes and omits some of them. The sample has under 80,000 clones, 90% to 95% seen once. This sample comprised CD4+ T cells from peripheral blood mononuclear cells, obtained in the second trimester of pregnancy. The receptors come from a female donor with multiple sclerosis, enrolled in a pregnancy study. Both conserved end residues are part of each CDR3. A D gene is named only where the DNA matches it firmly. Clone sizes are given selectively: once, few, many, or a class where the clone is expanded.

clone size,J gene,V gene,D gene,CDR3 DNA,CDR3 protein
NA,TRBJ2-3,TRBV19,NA,TGTGCCAGTAGTACCCTGCCGGGGTCCACAGATACGCAGTATTTT,CASSTLPGSTDTQYF
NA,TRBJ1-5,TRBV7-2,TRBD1,TGTGCCAGCAGCTTCAGGACAGGGCCATATAGCAATCAGCCCCAGCATTTT,CASSFRTGPYSNQPQHF
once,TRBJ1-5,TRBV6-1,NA,TGTGCCAGCAGTGAACTGGGCAGCAATCAGCCCCAGCATTTT,CASSELGSNQPQHF
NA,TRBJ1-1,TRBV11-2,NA,TGTGCCAGCAGCTTAGGAGGTTGGTTTCAGAACACTGAAGCTTTCTTT,CASSLGGWFQNTEAFF
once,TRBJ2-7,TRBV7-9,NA,TGTGCCAGCAGCTTAGGGCCCAGCGGTATAAACTACGAGCAGTACTTC,CASSLGPSGINYEQYF
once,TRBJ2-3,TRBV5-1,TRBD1,TGCGCCAGCAGCTCTCCGGGACAGCCCACAGATACGCAGTATTTT,CASSSPGQPTDTQYF
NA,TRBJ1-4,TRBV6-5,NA,TGTGCCAGCAGTTACCGCCGGGATGAAAAACTGTTTTTT,CASSYRRDEKLFF
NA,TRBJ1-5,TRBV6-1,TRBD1,TGTGCCAGCACCTTGACAGGGAGCAATCAGCCCCAGCATTTT,CASTLTGSNQPQHF
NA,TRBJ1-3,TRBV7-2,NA,TGTGCCAGCAGTCAGGGGCACCGCTCTGGAAACACCATATATTTT,CASSQGHRSGNTIYF
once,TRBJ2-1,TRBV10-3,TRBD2,TGTGCCATCAGTGAACGACAGCCGCAGCTAGCGGGAGGGTACAATGAGCAGTTCTTC,CAISERQPQLAGGYNEQFF
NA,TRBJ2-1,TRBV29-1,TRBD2,TGCAGCGTTGAAGATCGAAGAGCGGGGGGTGCTGCGGCCTACAATGAGCAGTTCTTC,CSVEDRRAGGAAAYNEQFF
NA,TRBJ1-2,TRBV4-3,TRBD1,TGCGCCAGCAGCCAAGACAGGGGGCTGCATGGCTACACCTTC,CASSQDRGLHGYTF
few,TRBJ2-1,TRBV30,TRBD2,TGTGCCTGGAAATACGGGGGGGGGAATTTCAACAATGAGCAGTTCTTC,CAWKYGGGNFNNEQFF
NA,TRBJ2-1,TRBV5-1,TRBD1,TGCGCCAGCAGCGTCCGGGACAGCAAGTACAATGAGCAGTTCTTC,CASSVRDSKYNEQFF
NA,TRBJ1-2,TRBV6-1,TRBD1,TGTGCCAGCAGAACCGGGACAGGGAGTGGCTACACCTTC,CASRTGTGSGYTF
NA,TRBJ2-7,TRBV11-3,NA,TGTGCCAGCAGCTTAGTAGCGGACACCTTACGGTACGAGCAGTACTTC,CASSLVADTLRYEQYF
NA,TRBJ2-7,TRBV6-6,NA,TGTGCCAGCAGTTACTCGGGGGGTGCGCGGGATCAAGGGCAGTACTTC,CASSYSGGARDQGQYF
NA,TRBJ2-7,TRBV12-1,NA,TGTGCCGGGCCTTGCCGACCCTACGAGCAGTACTTC,CAGPCRPYEQYF
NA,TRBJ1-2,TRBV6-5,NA,TGTGCCAGCAGTTACGGTATAGGGGCTCTCAACTATGGCTACACCTTC,CASSYGIGALNYGYTF
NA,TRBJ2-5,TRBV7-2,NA,TGTGCCAGCAGCTTCTTTCGGGAGACCCAGTACTTC,CASSFFRETQYF
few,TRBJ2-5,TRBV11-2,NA,TGTGCCAGCAGCGAGGACTGGCAAGAGACCCAGTACTTC,CASSEDWQETQYF
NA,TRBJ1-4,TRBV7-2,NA,TGTGCCAGCAGCTTAGCAACAGGGTTTCGGAGTGAAAAACTGTTTTTT,CASSLATGFRSEKLFF
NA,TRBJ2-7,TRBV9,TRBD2,TGTGCCAGCAGCGCGACTAGCGGGGGCTCCTACGAGCAGTACTTC,CASSATSGGSYEQYF
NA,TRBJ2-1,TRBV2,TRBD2,TGTGCCAGCAGTGGACTAGCGGGCTTTTCCTACAATGAGCAGTTCTTC,CASSGLAGFSYNEQFF
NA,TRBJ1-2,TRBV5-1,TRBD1,TGCGCCAGCAGCCCGGGACAGGGGACCTATGGCTACACCTTC,CASSPGQGTYGYTF
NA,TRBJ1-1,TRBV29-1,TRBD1,TGCAGCGCTCACCACAGGGGTGAAGCTTTCTTT,CSAHHRGEAFF
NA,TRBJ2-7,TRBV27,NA,TGTGCCAGCAGTTTACAGGGTTCCTACGAGCAGTACTTC,CASSLQGSYEQYF
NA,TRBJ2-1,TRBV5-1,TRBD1,TGCGCCAGCAGCTTGGAAGGGACAGGGGTTATGAATGAGCAGTTCTTC,CASSLEGTGVMNEQFF
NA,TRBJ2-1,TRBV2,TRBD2,TGTGCCAGCAGTGAAGAAGCGGGAACTGAGCAGTTCTTC,CASSEEAGTEQFF
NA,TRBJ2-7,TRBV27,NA,TGTGCCAGCAGTTTATTTCGACCTTTGCGGGACGGAGCGACCTACGAGCAGTACTTC,CASSLFRPLRDGATYEQYF
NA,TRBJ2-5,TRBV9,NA,TGTGCCAGCAGCGTAGAGGCACAGGCCGCGGCTGTGGCCCAGTACTTC,CASSVEAQAAAVAQYF
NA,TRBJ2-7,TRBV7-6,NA,TGTGCCAGCAGCCTCGACTTTCGGGGTTACGAGCAGTACTTC,CASSLDFRGYEQYF
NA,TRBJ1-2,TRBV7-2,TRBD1,TGTGCCAGCAGCTCCGCCGCGGGACAGGGGGCGTTTTACTATGGCTACACCTTC,CASSSAAGQGAFYYGYTF
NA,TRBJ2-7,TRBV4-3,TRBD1,TGCGCCAGCAGCCAGACCCAGACAGGGGCAGCCGAGCAGTACTTC,CASSQTQTGAAEQYF
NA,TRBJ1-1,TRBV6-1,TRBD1,TGTGCCAGCAGTGCCCGGCGACAGGGGGCGCCCACTGAAGCTTTCTTT,CASSARRQGAPTEAFF
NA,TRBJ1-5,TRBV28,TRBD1,TGTGCCAGCAGTTCGGACAGGCCCGAAGCCTATAGCAATCAGCCCCAGCATTTT,CASSSDRPEAYSNQPQHF
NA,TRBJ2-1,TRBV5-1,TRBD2,TGCGCCAGCAGTAAAGCGGGGTCCTTGGATGAGCAGTTCTTC,CASSKAGSLDEQFF
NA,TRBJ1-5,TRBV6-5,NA,TGTGCCAGCAGTCCGGGGCTAGCGCAGCCCCAGCATTTT,CASSPGLAQPQHF
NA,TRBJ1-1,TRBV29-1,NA,TGCAGCGTTGGGCATGGACAAGCGAACACTGAAGCTTTCTTT,CSVGHGQANTEAFF
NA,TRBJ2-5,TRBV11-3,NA,TGTGCCAGCAGCCAACTCACGGGGGGCGCAGAGACCCAGTACTTC,CASSQLTGGAETQYF
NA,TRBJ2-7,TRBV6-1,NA,TGTGCCAGCAGTGACGGGGATTTTTCCTACGAGCAGTACTTC,CASSDGDFSYEQYF
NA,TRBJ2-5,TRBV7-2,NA,TGTGCCAGCAGCCCGAACCCCCCCAGGTACCAAGAGACCCAGTACTTC,CASSPNPPRYQETQYF
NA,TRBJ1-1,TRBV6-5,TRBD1,TGTGCCAGCAGTCAGGGACAGGGGTTCCGCACTGAAGCTTTCTTT,CASSQGQGFRTEAFF
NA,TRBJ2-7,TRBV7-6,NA,TGTGCCAGCAGCACGGGACTGATCTACGAGCAGTACTTC,CASSTGLIYEQYF
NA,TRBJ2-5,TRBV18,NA,TGTGCCAGCTCCCCGCGGCTTTACCCACAGGGTGGTATCGAGACCCAGTACTTC,CASSPRLYPQGGIETQYF
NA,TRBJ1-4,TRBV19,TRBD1,TGTGCCAGTAGTGACAGGGGGAGAGATGAAAAACTGTTTTTT,CASSDRGRDEKLFF
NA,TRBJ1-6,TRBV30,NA,TGTGCCTGGAGTATCGGAGCAGGGCATAATTCACCCCTCCACTTT,CAWSIGAGHNSPLHF
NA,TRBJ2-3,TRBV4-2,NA,TGTGCCAGCAGCCAAGGCCTACAGGGAATTACAGATACGCAGTATTTT,CASSQGLQGITDTQYF
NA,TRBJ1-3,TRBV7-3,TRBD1,TGTGCCAGCAGCTTAACAGGGGGCCCGTGGGGAAACACCATATATTTT,CASSLTGGPWGNTIYF
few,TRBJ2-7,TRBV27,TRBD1,TGTGCCAGCAGTTTAAACAGGGGCCACGAGCAGTACTTC,CASSLNRGHEQYF